This T cell receptor (beta chain) stems from a study of blood T cell repertoires in COVID-19 (TCRdb year 2020). With regard to the full study: The collaborator samples originated in the United States, Italy and Spain and spanned the acute and convalescent phases of COVID-19. A freely available public database, intended as a resource for researchers studying the immune response to SARS-CoV-2, is where the repertoires were released. The dataset comprised deeply sampled blood TCRbeta repertoires from subjects exposed to, actively infected with, or recovered from COVID-19. The material from the prospective study consisted of cDNA or gDNA derived from T cells, B-cell-depleted T cells, or PBMCs. Nearly every sample came with metadata listing a de-identified subject ID, COVID-19 status, age in years and sex. The samples were drawn from the first 160 participants of the ongoing ImmuneRACE study and from 1,254 subjects provided by 6 global collaborators. Where HLA class I and class II types were available, the types were taken from metadata supplied by the sample provider, not from assay-based typing. What the authors observed across the whole study: The quantity of clinical and demographic metadata differed by source and by participant and was supplied without curation.

Participants in the prospective study were aged about 18 to 95 years, lived in 20 to 30 United States geographic areas, and enrolled through a virtual design. In the prospective study, cohorts were assigned on the basis of participant-reported clinical history obtained from a screening survey and a study questionnaire. Exposed participants were defined as having been in contact with someone with a PCR-confirmed or clinician-diagnosed COVID-19 case within 2 weeks of study entry. Each participant in the prospective study had whole blood, serum and a nasopharyngeal or oropharyngeal swab collected by mobile phlebotomists. Over a 2-month period, participants in the prospective study had the option of providing additional blood draws and questionnaires. Prospective study blood samples were shipped either frozen or at room temperature before DNA extraction. About this clone itself: No antigen is known for it. Nothing much larger sits one base from this clone, and base qualities are not available.

TCRbeta CDR3 regions were amplified from genomic DNA using the immunoSEQ Assay, a bias-controlled multiplex PCR. Regarding the original processing steps: Nucleated cell counts per sample were estimated from amplification of reference gene primers within the assay. To quantify the absolute abundance of each unique TCRbeta CDR3 rearrangement, sequence reads were collapsed and filtered. Productive Simpson clonality was computed per sample as the square root of Simpson's diversity index over productive rearrangements. What TCRdb holds here is the immuneACCESS table cut down to in-frame rearrangements. Part of the clones is not present; checked against another copy, under half of the missing clones reflect an unresolved V gene, and the others are unexplained. That table gives V, J and clone size, and the DNA gave D and trimming. In this sample the table shows roughly 280,000 clones, approximately 90% of which occur a single time. Approximately 3% of the sample is held by the ten biggest clonotypes.

Trimming costs V 3 bases and J 5 bases, and their ends lie 13 bases apart. Including cysteine and phenylalanine, the CDR3 has 13 amino acids. Only the CDR3 DNA is retained, 39 bases long and in frame from the first base. Taken from the germline V gene (reference sequence), the CDR1 and CDR2 loops are GTSNPN and SVGIG. Sequencing was carried out using PBMCs or T cells enriched from blood (not recorded which). The rearrangement combines TRBV30 with TRBJ1-1, with TRBD1 perhaps the D gene, on 6 matching bases. The receptor's source is a middle-aged man who had been exposed to COVID-19. CDR3 reads: CAWRQGEGTEAFF. The sequenced DNA is TGTGCCTGGAGACAGGGTGAGGGAACTGAAGCTTTCTTT.